These 23 T cell receptor beta chains were sequenced from one sample in a study of blood T cell repertoires in COVID-19. The repertoire was sequenced with immunoSEQ multiplex PCR; TCRdb's copy has only in-frame clones and lacks some. The data show 250,000 or so clones, 70% to 90% seen once. The sample consisted of peripheral blood. The receptors were sampled from a young woman with active or convalescent COVID-19.

V is TRBV6-6 and J is TRBJ1-3; D may be TRBD1 (5 bases). The germline gives CDR1 MNHNY, CDR2 SVGAGI (reference sequence). This CDR3 spans 14 amino acids. The V and J ends lost 0 bases and 4 bases respectively, with 7 bases between them. CDR3 sequence: CASSYSAGGNTIYF. The CDR3 DNA sequence: TGTGCCAGCAGTTACTCGGCAGGGGGAAACACCATATATTTT.

This sequence joins TRBV2 and TRBJ2-1, with 8 bases aligning to TRBD1. The J segment lost 4 bases and the V segment lost 8 bases, leaving 1 base of the junction unmatched. Germline-derived CDR1 and CDR2 are SNHLY and FYNNEI. The CDR3 loop spans 12 amino acids. The chain's CDR3 is CASGTGYNEQFF. The CDR3 DNA reads as TGTGCCAGCGGGACAGGATACAATGAGCAGTTCTTC.

This clone has more than one count but fewer than ten. The V call is TRBV25-1, the J call TRBJ1-2, with 7 bases matching TRBD1. The junction had 8 bases not matched to a gene; V was cut back by 10 bases and J by 6 bases. The CDR3 has 12 amino acids. Per germline, CDR1 MGHDK and CDR2 SYGVNS. This CDR3 is CATRQGWNGYTF. As DNA, the CDR3 is TGTGCCACACGACAGGGATGGAATGGCTACACCTTC.

The chain uses TRBV14 and TRBJ2-1; 13 bases are a match to TRBD2. CDR1 SGHDN and CDR2 FVKESK come from the germline V gene. The CDR3 runs to 17 residues. The V segment lost 0 bases and the J segment 7 bases; nucleotides outside the gene matches: 6. The CDR3 sequence: CASSQDFRTSGGNEQFF. The CDR3 DNA reads as TGTGCCAGCAGCCAAGACTTTCGGACTAGCGGGGGAAATGAGCAGTTCTTC.

This clone was seen once. The chain couples TRBV28 to TRBJ2-7; D possibly corresponds to TRBD1 (6 bases). The CDR3 loop spans 12 amino acids. Trimming cost V 7 bases and J 6 bases, with 13 bases left between them. Germline V gene data show CDR1 as MDHEN and CDR2 as SYDVKM. As DNA, the CDR3 is TGTGCCAGCATTGGGGGCACGAGCGAGCAGTACTTC. Translation: CASIGGTSEQYF.

The chain joins TRBV4-2 to TRBJ2-1; maybe TRBD2 (5 bases). The V end was cut by 0 bases, the J end by 8 bases, with 17 bases between. Germline CDR1 is LGHNA and CDR2 is YNFKEQ. This CDR3 has 16 amino acids. CDR3: CASSQDITRSVYEQFF. The CDR3 coding sequence is TGTGCCAGCAGCCAAGATATTACTAGATCTGTCTATGAGCAGTTCTTC.

This chain joins TRBV7-9 and TRBJ2-1; 8 nucleotides match TRBD2. The germline CDR1 and CDR2 sequences are SEHNR and FQNEAQ (reference sequence). Trimming at V came to 4 bases and at J to 10 bases, leaving 6 bases not matched to a gene. The CDR3 runs 13 residues. CDR3 coding DNA: TGTGCCAGCAGCTCTCCCCGGACTAGCGAGCAGTTCTTC. Its protein product is CASSSPRTSEQFF.

The genes are TRBV7-2 and TRBJ2-4; 7 bases line up with TRBD1. This CDR3 has 16 residues. V shed 5 bases, J shed 6 bases, and the junction held 13 bases outside the gene matches. Germline CDR1 reads SGHTA; CDR2 reads FQGNSA. The CDR3, as DNA: TGTGCCAGCAGCCCTCGACAGGGTAGCTACGGAAACATTCAGTACTTC. Protein: CASSPRQGSYGNIQYF.

Only a few counts were recorded for this clone. The rearrangement links TRBV27 to TRBJ1-2; maybe TRBD1 (6 bases). Germline V gene lookup returns CDR1 MNHEY and CDR2 SMNVEV (reference sequence). This CDR3 contains 16 residues. V dropped 2 bases and J dropped 5 bases, with 18 bases sitting between them. This CDR3 reads CASSLSYGGQWYGYTF. Here the CDR3 DNA reads TGTGCCAGCAGTTTAAGTTACGGGGGGCAATGGTATGGCTACACCTTC.

The chain uses TRBV3-1 (or the pseudogene TRBV3-2) and TRBJ1-1; 7 bases are a match to TRBD1. CDR1 is LGHDT, CDR2 YNNKEL, per germline (reference sequence). After removal of 2 bases from V and 1 base from J, the junction contained 10 bases not matched to a gene. This CDR3 comprises 17 residues. This chain's CDR3 is CASSQPGQVLPNTEAFF. DNA for the CDR3: TGTGCCAGCAGCCAACCCGGACAGGTCCTACCGAACACTGAAGCTTTCTTT.

This clone was counted only a few times. V is TRBV2 and J is TRBJ2-5, with TRBD1 as a possible D gene (6 bases). This CDR3 contains 16 residues. Germline V gene data show CDR1 as SNHLY and CDR2 as FYNNEI. Deletions cut 1 base from V and 3 bases from J, with 15 bases between. The chain's CDR3 is CASSEGWGTRKETQYF. The CDR3 DNA follows: TGTGCCAGCAGTGAAGGGTGGGGGACAAGGAAAGAGACCCAGTACTTC.

Comments on this clone: The same CDR3 arises from other DNA sequences in this sample as well. The V call is TRBV7-9, the J call TRBJ2-5, with no clear D. Trimming took off 5 bases at V and 2 bases at J, with 6 bases between the two ends. The CDR3 loop spans 12 amino acids. Germline V gene lookup returns CDR1 SEHNR and CDR2 FQNEAQ (reference sequence). This CDR3 is CASSPGQETQYF. In DNA form, the CDR3 reads TGTGCCAGCAGCCCCGGTCAAGAGACCCAGTACTTC.

V usage is TRBV18 and J usage is TRBJ2-3, with D possibly being TRBD2 (7 bases). The CDR3 sequence is 16 residues long. V gave up 3 bases and J gave up 0 bases, with 13 bases separating them. CDR1 is KGHSH and CDR2 is LQKENI in the germline V gene. As DNA, the CDR3 is TGTGCCAGCTCACCCCGCGCGGGGGCGAGCACAGATACGCAGTATTTT. Encoded protein: CASSPRAGASTDTQYF.

The chain joins TRBV28 to TRBJ1-1; D is possibly TRBD1 (6 bases). Germline CDR1 MDHEN, CDR2 SYDVKM. Trimming took off 3 bases at V and 7 bases at J, with 15 bases between the two ends. The CDR3 extends over 14 amino acids. The CDR3 region is CASSFLGGRDEAFF. CDR3 in DNA: TGTGCCAGCAGTTTCCTGGGGGGGCGAGATGAAGCTTTCTTT.

CDR3 sequence (DNA): TGTGCCAGCAGCTTACAGGGCATGATGGGCTACACCTTC. Its translation: CASSLQGMMGYTF. The J gene is TRBJ1-2, the V gene TRBV7-2, with D possibly matching TRBD1 (5 bases). CDR3 length: 13 residues. Germline CDR1 SGHTA, CDR2 FQGNSA. V was pared by 2 bases and J by 8 bases, with 12 bases between.

The chain uses TRBV4-1 and TRBJ1-3, with D perhaps matching TRBD1 (5 bases). From germline, CDR1 is MGHRA and CDR2 YSYEKL. Trimming stripped 4 bases from V and 3 bases from J, with 13 bases between. The CDR3 length is 15 residues. The CDR3 loop reads CASSPRWGSGNTIYF. The CDR3 DNA follows: TGCGCCAGCAGCCCCCGTTGGGGCAGTGGAAACACCATATATTTT.

Only one count was recorded for this clone. This chain uses TRBV19 with TRBJ1-5; 7 bases agree with TRBD1. Germline CDR1 reads LNHDA; CDR2 reads SQIVND (reference sequence). The length of the CDR3 is 15 residues. The V gene end was trimmed by 4 bases and the J gene end by 3 bases; junction bases not matched to a gene: 6. As DNA, the CDR3 is TGTGCCAGTAGTAGAGGACAGGCCCCCAATCAGCCCCAGCATTTT. Its protein is CASSRGQAPNQPQHF.

This chain's CDR3 is CASSYSGTSTQYF. CDR3 DNA: TGTGCCAGCAGTTACTCGGGGACTAGCACGCAGTATTTT. The chain joins TRBV6-2 or TRBV6-3 to TRBJ2-3, with TRBD2 matching over 9 bases. CDR1 is MNHEY and CDR2 is SVGEGT in the germline V gene. The ends lost 0 bases at V and 9 bases at J; junction bases unmatched: 1. CDR3 size: 13 residues.

This chain joins TRBV7-2 and TRBJ2-1, with D perhaps matching TRBD2 (5 bases). The CDR3 runs 13 residues. With 0 bases removed from V and 10 bases from J, the gap between germline ends came to 10 bases. Germline CDR1 SGHTA, CDR2 FQGNSA. The CDR3 region is CASSLAGNKEQFF. The CDR3 nucleotides read TGTGCCAGCAGCTTAGCCGGGAATAAGGAGCAGTTCTTC. Variable domain in full (rest from reference TRBV7-2 and TRBJ2-1): GAGVSQSPSNKVTEKGKDVELRCDPISGHTALYWYRQSLGQGLEFLIYFQGNSAPDKSGLPSDRFSAERTGGSVSTLTIQRTQQEDSAVYLCASSLAGNKEQFFGPGTRLTVL.

The V gene is TRBV10-1, the J gene TRBJ2-1, with TRBD1 matching over 7 bases. The V and J ends lost 6 bases and 4 bases, in that order; junction bases with no gene match: 6. The germline V gene has CDR1 WNHNN and CDR2 SYGVQD (reference sequence). The CDR3 is 14 residues long. The CDR3 region is CASRIQGKYNEQFF. The CDR3 DNA reads as TGCGCCAGCAGGATACAGGGGAAGTACAATGAGCAGTTCTTC.

This clone was seen only once. The gene calls are TRBV11-2 and TRBJ1-1; perhaps TRBD1 as D (6 bases). Trimming removed 2 bases from V and 4 bases from J, with 8 bases in between. This CDR3 spans 13 amino acids. Germline CDR1 SGHAT, CDR2 FQNNGV. The CDR3 coding sequence is TGTGCCAGCAGCTTAAAGACAGGCACTGAAGCTTTCTTT. Its protein product is CASSLKTGTEAFF.

The chain joins TRBV29-1 to TRBJ2-1; 12 bases are a match to TRBD2. The length of the CDR3 is 15 residues. CDR1 is SQVTM, CDR2 ANQGSEA, per germline. Unmatched junction bases numbered 7, after V lost 5 bases and J lost 5 bases. The CDR3 bases are TGCAGCGTTCGGGCCTCTAGCGGGGGGGACAATGAGCAGTTCTTC. This sequence encodes CSVRASSGGDNEQFF.

As to this clone: Other DNA variants within this sample encode the same CDR3. The chain links TRBV30 to TRBJ2-3; the match to TRBD2 covers 8 bases. CDR3 length: 15 amino acids. Germline CDR1 GTSNPN, CDR2 SVGIG (reference sequence). Losses at the gene ends were 1 base for V and 0 bases for J; bases not matched to a gene: 3. CDR3 DNA: TGTGCCTGGAGTGGGCTAGCGGGTAGCACAGATACGCAGTATTTT. Its protein product is CAWSGLAGSTDTQYF.